This TCR beta chain is from a study of spatial heterogeneity in lung cancer. Specified time point: blood at routine non-recurrence follow-up after resection. Whole RNA from tumor, nontumor lung or frozen PBMC was sequenced unsorted. TCRdb reprocessed the 5' RACE reads via MiXCR and lists one record per CDR3 protein. The sample includes under 150,000 distinct CDR3 sequences, less than 14% of them seen just once. Per germline, CDR1 SEHNR and CDR2 FQNEAQ (reference sequence). Trimming pared 1 base from V and 7 bases from J, leaving 13 bases between. This CDR3 spans 14 amino acids. The sample consisted of PBMCs, taken at follow-up. The chain combines TRBV7-9 with TRBJ1-1, with unresolved D. This receptor was identified in a female donor with early-stage non-small cell lung cancer. CDR3 bases: TGTGCCAGCAGCTTAGAATCCCCCGGGGATGAAGCTTTCTTT. It is translated as CASSLESPGDEAFF.